Listed here are 3 T cell receptor beta chains from one sample, sequenced in a study of T cells in narcolepsy. The assay was immunoSEQ multiplex PCR, and TCRdb's table has in-frame clones only and misses some. The table has roughly 40,000 clones, around 85% seen once; the top ten hold approximately 1.5%. What was sequenced was CD45RA- memory CD4+ T cells from PBMCs. The source of these receptors is a human donor with narcolepsy.

The chain uses TRBV5-4 and TRBJ2-5, with 7 bases identical to TRBD1. Germline trimming cut 4 bases from V and 4 bases from J; bases unmatched to any gene: 13. The CDR3 runs 16 residues. Germline CDR1 reads SGHNT; CDR2 reads YYREEE (reference sequence). The DNA of the CDR3 is TGTGCCAGCAGCCCGGGCGGCAGGGGGATTTTAGAGACCCAGTACTTC. Its translation is CASSPGGRGILETQYF.

This clone was observed a single time. The chain employs TRBV10-3 and TRBJ2-2, with TRBD1 matching 7 bases. CDR1 ENHRY and CDR2 SYGVKD come from the germline V gene. After removal of 6 bases from V and 8 bases from J, the junction contained 12 bases not matched to a gene. The CDR3 length is 15 residues. The CDR3 DNA reads TGTGCCATCAGCCTCAAATTGACAGGGACAGGGGAGCTGTTTTTT. Translation gives CAISLKLTGTGELFF.

This clone came up once. A read error may account for a junction end that differs from germline. The rearrangement uses TRBV7-2 and TRBJ2-5; TRBD2 is a possible D gene (5 bases). This CDR3 has 12 amino acids. CDR1 is SGHTA and CDR2 is FQGNSA in the germline V gene. The CDR3, as DNA: TGTGCCAGCAGTTCCTTCGGGGAGACCCAGCACTTC. This encodes CASSSFGETQHF.